The 7 T cell receptor beta chains below come from one sample, sequenced in a study of shared clonotypes between healthy human individuals. Generated by immunoSEQ multiplex PCR, the TCRdb table keeps only in-frame clones and is missing some. The sample gives a few hundred thousand clones, less than 98% of which show up once; less than 0.065% is in the top ten. Sequenced sample: naive CD4+ T cells sorted from blood. The subset was: CD45RA+ positively selected. All receptors come from a woman in her 30s in good health.

The rearrangement links TRBV10-1 to TRBJ2-7; TRBD2 might be the D (5 bases). Per germline, CDR1 WNHNN and CDR2 SYGVQD (reference sequence). The ends were cut back, 3 bases at V and 2 bases at J, with 8 bases in the middle. This CDR3 spans 13 amino acids. CDR3 protein: CASSEDGTYEQYF. CDR3 DNA: TGCGCCAGCAGTGAAGACGGGACCTACGAGCAGTACTTC.

The gene calls are TRBV6-1 and TRBJ1-2; D not certain. The CDR3 runs 14 residues. V lost 7 bases and J 0 bases, leaving 12 bases between the germline ends. Germline lookup yields CDR1 MNHNS and CDR2 SASEGT. This CDR3 is CASNLGYTNYGYTF. In nucleotides, the CDR3 is TGTGCCAGCAACCTAGGGTACACTAACTATGGCTACACCTTC.

This clone was found once. This chain uses TRBV19 with TRBJ1-5; D perhaps matches TRBD1 (5 bases). V gave up 2 bases and J gave up 0 bases, with 11 bases separating them. The CDR3 has 16 amino acids. Germline V gene lookup returns CDR1 LNHDA and CDR2 SQIVND (reference sequence). This CDR3 is CASSINRWNSNQPQHF. The CDR3 DNA is TGTGCCAGTAGTATAAACAGGTGGAATAGCAATCAGCCCCAGCATTTT.

The gene calls are TRBV5-1 and TRBJ1-1; D is undetermined. The CDR3 covers 11 residues. Trimming removed 0 bases from V and 9 bases from J, with 6 bases in between. CDR1 and CDR2 (germline): SGHRS, YFSETQ. CDR3 nucleotide sequence: TGCGCCAGCAGCTTGGGGGCGCAAGCTTTCTTT. Amino acids: CASSLGAQAFF. The full variable domain, with the rest looked up from reference TRBV5-1 and TRBJ1-1, is KAGVTQTPRYLIKTRGQQVTLSCSPISGHRSVSWYQQTPGQGLQFLFEYFSETQRNKGNFPGRFSGRQFSNSRSEMNVSTLELGDSALYLCASSLGAQAFFGQGTRLTVV.

The chain uses TRBV28 and TRBJ1-3; D remains ambiguous. CDR1 and CDR2 (germline): MDHEN, SYDVKM. The CDR3 sequence is 10 residues long. V lost 7 bases and J 4 bases, leaving 2 bases between the germline ends. CDR3 region: CASKGNTIYF. Here the CDR3 DNA reads TGTGCCAGCAAAGGAAACACCATATATTTT.

V is TRBV5-1 and J is TRBJ2-7; a weak D match, TRBD1 (6 bases). The germline V gene encodes CDR1 SGHRS and CDR2 YFSETQ. With 2 bases removed from V and 4 bases from J, the gap between germline ends came to 19 bases. The CDR3 consists of 16 residues. CDR3 coding DNA: TGCGCCAGCAGCTTTCGTACAGGGAGTCCACAATACGAGCAGTACTTC. As protein: CASSFRTGSPQYEQYF.

This rearrangement joins TRBV19 to TRBJ1-5; TRBD1 is a possible D gene (6 bases). Per the germline V gene, CDR1 is LNHDA and CDR2 is SQIVND (reference sequence). Trimming removed 3 bases from V and 6 bases from J, with 18 bases in between. The length of the CDR3 is 16 residues. The CDR3 DNA reads as TGTGCCAGTAGTATTTTGGGGGGCCCCGGTGGTCAGCCCCAGCATTTT. Translation: CASSILGGPGGQPQHF.